The 24 T cell receptor beta chains given below trace back to one sample, sequenced in a study of blood T cell repertoires in COVID-19. Generated by immunoSEQ multiplex PCR, the TCRdb table keeps only in-frame clones and is missing some. The data contain more than 70,000 clones, roughly 90% of them singletons. The sample comprised peripheral blood. These receptors all come from a man aged 60-69 years with acute or convalescent COVID-19.

The V call is TRBV6-6, the J call TRBJ1-1; 8 bases are shared with TRBD1. CDR1 is MNHNY, CDR2 SVGAGI, per germline (reference sequence). The V gene end was trimmed by 5 bases and the J gene end by 1 base; junction bases not matched to a gene: 15. The CDR3 spans 18 residues. CDR3: CASSPGGWQGAGNTEAFF. The CDR3 nucleotides are TGTGCCAGCAGTCCCGGGGGTTGGCAGGGGGCCGGGAACACTGAAGCTTTCTTT.

The chain combines TRBV12-3 or TRBV12-4 with TRBJ2-3; no clear D. V was shortened by 2 bases and J by 4 bases, with 4 bases between the two germline ends. The CDR3 is 12 amino acids. CDR3 nucleotides: TGTGCCAGCAGTTTATATGCAGATACGCAGTATTTT. Protein: CASSLYADTQYF.

The chain carries TRBV19 and TRBJ2-2, with 7 bases matching TRBD1. Germline values: CDR1 LNHDA, CDR2 SQIVND (reference sequence). The trim removed 8 bases at V and 2 bases at J, leaving 11 bases unmatched. The CDR3 is 16 residues long. The CDR3 DNA is TGTGCCAGTTCCAAACACCGGGACAGAAACACCGGGGAGCTGTTTTTT. Translated: CASSKHRDRNTGELFF. The full variable domain, its missing parts supplied by reference TRBV19 and TRBJ2-2, is DGGITQSPKYLFRKEGQNVTLSCEQNLNHDAMYWYRQDPGQGLRLIYYSQIVNDFQKGDIAEGYSVSREKKESFPLTVTSAQKNPTAFYLCASSKHRDRNTGELFFGEGSRLTVL.

The rearrangement uses TRBV13 and TRBJ1-1; 8 nucleotides align to TRBD1. The CDR3 spans 15 residues. CDR1 is PRHDT, CDR2 FYEKMQ, per germline (reference sequence). Trimming took 3 bases from V and 3 from J; bases not matched to a gene: 6. CDR3 sequence: CASSFPRGRYTEAFF. CDR3 DNA sequence: TGTGCCAGCAGCTTCCCCAGGGGGCGGTACACTGAAGCTTTCTTT.

This clone was seen more than once but under ten times. This sequence joins TRBV7-8 and TRBJ1-1; the D gene is possibly TRBD1 (5 bases). There are 18 residues in the CDR3. The V gene lost 5 bases and the J gene lost 1 base, with 23 bases spanning the gap. Germline V lookup: CDR1 SGHVS, CDR2 FQNEAQ. The CDR3 is CASSQRALVIGGNTEAFF. The CDR3 region has the DNA TGTGCCAGCAGCCAAAGGGCTTTGGTGATCGGGGGGAACACTGAAGCTTTCTTT.

The chain has TRBV14 and TRBJ2-1; 11 nucleotides line up with TRBD2. The CDR3 runs to 17 residues. The trim removed 0 bases at V and 7 bases at J, leaving 8 bases unmatched. Germline CDR1 SGHDN, CDR2 FVKESK. The CDR3 DNA follows: TGTGCCAGCAGCCAAGATACTAGCGGGAGATATTTAAATGAGCAGTTCTTC. As protein: CASSQDTSGRYLNEQFF.

This clone was seen only once. The chain links TRBV6-5 to TRBJ1-5; TRBD1 agrees at 8 bases. Trimming at V came to 6 bases and at J to 3 bases, leaving 7 bases not matched to a gene. The length of the CDR3 is 15 residues. Looked up from germline, CDR1 is MNHEY and CDR2 is SVGAGI. The CDR3 protein is CASRRGQANNQPQHF. In DNA, the CDR3 is TGTGCCAGCAGAAGGGGACAGGCCAACAATCAGCCCCAGCATTTT.

The genes are TRBV6-1 and TRBJ1-3; D ambiguous. Trimming shortened V by 3 bases and J by 4 bases, and 7 bases separated the two germline ends. CDR1 MNHNS and CDR2 SASEGT come from the germline V gene. The CDR3 spans 13 residues. CDR3 loop: CASSEGSGNTIYF. In DNA form, the CDR3 reads TGTGCCAGCAGTGAGGGCTCGGGAAACACCATATATTTT.

This clone was picked up a small number of times. V gene TRBV11-2 combines with J gene TRBJ2-3, with D possibly TRBD2 on 5 matching bases. This CDR3 has 14 amino acids. V dropped 3 bases and J dropped 6 bases, with 13 bases sitting between them. Germline V gene data show CDR1 as SGHAT and CDR2 as FQNNGV. In DNA form, the CDR3 reads TGTGCCAGCAGCTTTATGAGGGCGGTGGATACGCAGTATTTT. Translating gives CASSFMRAVDTQYF.

This rearrangement joins TRBV6-6 to TRBJ1-2, with D possibly being TRBD1 (5 bases). V lost 1 base to trimming and J lost 6 bases, with 12 bases between them. The CDR3 extends over 14 amino acids. Germline V gene lookup returns CDR1 MNHNY and CDR2 SVGAGI (reference sequence). CDR3 sequence: CASSYFGGGDGYTF. CDR3 coding DNA: TGTGCCAGCAGTTACTTCGGGGGAGGGGATGGCTACACCTTC.

CDR3 loop: CASSLLNPGHPYNEQFF. The CDR3 bases are TGTGCCAGCAGCCTCCTAAATCCGGGACATCCTTACAATGAGCAGTTCTTC. The rearrangement links TRBV14 to TRBJ2-1, with D tentatively TRBD1 (6 bases). Germline assignment: CDR1 SGHDN and CDR2 FVKESK. The CDR3 extends over 17 amino acids. The V and J ends lost 4 bases and 4 bases respectively, with 20 bases between them. Drawing the rest from reference TRBV14 and TRBJ2-1, the complete variable domain is EAGVTQFPSHSVIEKGQTVTLRCDPISGHDNLYWYRRVMGKEIKFLLHFVKESKQDESGMPNNRFLAERTGGTYSTLKVQPAELEDSGVYFCASSLLNPGHPYNEQFFGPGTRLTVL.

The J gene is TRBJ2-5, the V gene TRBV30; D possibly corresponds to TRBD2 (5 bases). V lost 5 bases to trimming and J lost 3 bases, with 7 bases between them. The CDR3 covers 11 residues. Per the germline V gene, CDR1 is GTSNPN and CDR2 is SVGIG (reference sequence). This chain's CDR3 is CAWRAEETQYF. The CDR3 DNA reads as TGTGCCTGGCGAGCGGAAGAGACCCAGTACTTC.

CDR3 sequence (DNA): TGTGCCAGCTCACCCGGACAGGGAGGCTCGGGATCACCCCTCCACTTT. Amino acid sequence: CASSPGQGGSGSPLHF. The rearrangement joins TRBV18 to TRBJ1-6; 8 nucleotides match TRBD1. V lost 3 bases and J lost 10; bases outside the gene matches: 11. CDR1 and CDR2 from the germline V gene are KGHSH and LQKENI. The CDR3 is 16 residues long.

This rearrangement joins TRBV6-6 to TRBJ2-1; the D gene is possibly TRBD2 (5 bases). The CDR3 extends over 11 amino acids. V lost 5 bases to trimming and J lost 8 bases, with 7 bases between them. Germline CDR1 reads MNHNY; CDR2 reads SVGAGI (reference sequence). DNA for the CDR3: TGTGCCAGCAGTCAGAGGGATGAGCAGTTCTTC. Translated: CASSQRDEQFF.

The chain carries TRBV10-2 and TRBJ2-7; the match to TRBD2 covers 8 bases. V shed 5 bases, J shed 5 bases, and the junction held 8 bases outside the gene matches. The germline V gene encodes CDR1 WSHSY and CDR2 SAAADI. The CDR3 has 14 amino acids. The CDR3 sequence is CASSPRLANHEQYF. The CDR3 DNA reads as TGCGCCAGCAGTCCCAGACTAGCGAACCACGAGCAGTACTTC.

The V and J genes are TRBV6-5 and TRBJ2-1; TRBD2 matches 9 bases. The junction had 10 bases not matched to a gene; V was cut back by 2 bases and J by 8 bases. This CDR3 comprises 16 residues. In germline, CDR1 is MNHEY, CDR2 SVGAGI. The CDR3 bases are TGTGCCAGCAGTTACGGAGCGGGGGGCAAAGGGTATGAGCAGTTCTTC. Encoded protein: CASSYGAGGKGYEQFF.

V gene TRBV2 combines with J gene TRBJ1-2; 9 bases match TRBD1. The CDR3 is 13 amino acids. Germline lookup yields CDR1 SNHLY and CDR2 FYNNEI. The junction had 5 bases not matched to a gene; V was cut back by 3 bases and J by 9 bases. This CDR3 reads CASSEGQGGRYTF. The CDR3 DNA sequence: TGTGCCAGCAGTGAGGGACAGGGTGGGCGCTACACCTTC. Based on the CDR3 plus reference TRBV2 and TRBJ1-2, the full variable domain is EPEVTQTPSHQVTQMGQEVILRCVPISNHLYFYWYRQILGQKVEFLVSFYNNEISEKSEIFDDQFSVERPDGSNFTLKIRSTKLEDSAMYFCASSEGQGGRYTFGSGTRLTVV.

The chain uses TRBV6-6 and TRBJ2-7, with 11 bases identical to TRBD1. The CDR3 consists of 14 residues. Germline V CDR1 and CDR2: MNHNY, SVGAGI (reference sequence). After removal of 6 bases from V and 7 bases from J, the junction contained 8 bases not matched to a gene. The CDR3 DNA reads as TGTGCCAGCAGCAGGACAGGGGGCGCGGGGGAGCAGTACTTC. This translates into CASSRTGGAGEQYF.

The CDR3 bases are TGCGCCAGCAGCCAAGCGGGACAGGGGGCTCATGGCTACACCTTC. This gives the protein CASSQAGQGAHGYTF. The rearrangement uses TRBV4-1 and TRBJ1-2, with 12 bases identical to TRBD1. Germline V gene lookup returns CDR1 MGHRA and CDR2 YSYEKL. The CDR3 is 15 residues long. The V and J ends lost 1 base and 6 bases, in that order; junction bases with no gene match: 3.

The J gene is TRBJ2-4, the V gene TRBV5-8; 7 bases agree with TRBD1. The germline gives CDR1 SGHTS, CDR2 YDEGEE. This CDR3 has 15 residues. The ends lost 3 bases at V and 0 bases at J; junction bases unmatched: 3. The CDR3 loop is CASSSGTVAKNIQYF. The CDR3 coding sequence is TGTGCCAGCAGCTCCGGGACAGTAGCCAAAAACATTCAGTACTTC.

The chain combines TRBV13 with TRBJ1-1; D may be TRBD1 (5 bases). The CDR3 sequence is 13 residues long. Trimming took 3 bases from V and 0 from J, leaving 5 bases between them. Germline loops: CDR1 PRHDT, CDR2 FYEKMQ (reference sequence). The CDR3 region is CASSFRVNTEAFF. In nucleotides, the CDR3 is TGTGCCAGCAGCTTCAGGGTGAACACTGAAGCTTTCTTT.

This chain links TRBV6-6 with TRBJ2-7; TRBD1 might be the D (6 bases). V lost 0 bases and J lost 2, with 11 bases in between. Germline CDR1 MNHNY, CDR2 SVGAGI (reference sequence). The CDR3 loop spans 15 amino acids. For the CDR3, the DNA is TGTGCCAGCAGTTACTCGCGCAGGGGACCCTACGAGCAGTACTTC. It codes for CASSYSRRGPYEQYF.

V usage is TRBV6-5 and J usage is TRBJ1-2; 8 bases match TRBD1. The germline CDR1 and CDR2 sequences are MNHEY and SVGAGI. The CDR3 totals 16 residues. The V and J ends lost 0 bases and 2 bases, in that order; junction bases with no gene match: 5. CDR3 sequence: CASSYSPGTGNYGYTF. CDR3 sequence (DNA): TGTGCCAGCAGTTACTCGCCCGGGACAGGCAACTATGGCTACACCTTC.

This clone was counted a single time. V and J are TRBV6-4 and TRBJ1-5, with 9 bases lining up with TRBD1. Germline V lookup: CDR1 MRHNA, CDR2 SNTAGT. The CDR3 sequence is 21 residues long. The V segment lost 2 bases and the J segment 9 bases; nucleotides outside the gene matches: 26. The CDR3 DNA is TGTGCCAGCAGTGACACCTCCCGGGACAGGGAACGGGGTGAAATGGTGAGGCCCCAGCATTTT. Protein sequence: CASSDTSRDRERGEMVRPQHF.